These 20 T cell receptor beta chains came from one sample sequenced in a study of identical twins. One entry per CDR3 protein, called by TCRdb with MiXCR from the 5' RACE reads. The data hold under 500,000 distinct CDR3 sequences, with over 11% observed a single time. The sample also formed part of further work on yellow fever vaccine responses in identical twins.

Sequencing was done on a sample of CD4+ T cells sorted from blood. All receptors derive from a woman under 30 in good health.

This rearrangement joins TRBV18 to TRBJ2-5, with D maybe TRBD2 (5 bases). The CDR3 sequence is 14 residues long. V lost 3 bases to trimming and J lost 0 bases, with 8 bases between them. Germline V gene lookup returns CDR1 KGHSH and CDR2 LQKENI. The DNA for the CDR3 is TGTGCCAGCTCACCTCTAGCAAACCAAGAGACCCAGTACTTC. Its protein product is CASSPLANQETQYF.

V usage is TRBV6-4 and J usage is TRBJ2-3; D ambiguous. V lost 1 base, J lost 7 bases, and 6 bases lay in between. Germline loops: CDR1 MRHNA, CDR2 SNTAGT. This CDR3 is built from 12 residues. CDR3 sequence (DNA): TGTGCCAGCAGTGACTTTCTTAATACGCAGTATTTT. This sequence encodes CASSDFLNTQYF.

This clonotype was seen a handful of times. The gene calls are TRBV7-9 and TRBJ1-4; D possibly corresponds to TRBD1 (6 bases). Germline V gene sequence: CDR1 SEHNR, CDR2 FQNEAQ (reference sequence). V was trimmed by 2 bases and J by 6 bases, leaving 13 bases between them. CDR3 length: 15 amino acids. CDR3 sequence reads: CASSLIAAGDEKLFF. In nucleotides, the CDR3 is TGTGCCAGCAGCTTAATCGCTGCAGGGGATGAAAAACTGTTTTTT.

This clonotype turned up a few times. The chain recombines TRBV29-1 with TRBJ1-1, with 7 bases lining up with TRBD1. This CDR3 has 15 amino acids. CDR1 and CDR2 (germline): SQVTM, ANQGSEA. Germline trimming cut 3 bases from V and 1 base from J; bases unmatched to any gene: 8. CDR3 nucleotide sequence: TGCAGCGTTGAGATGTTTACAGGGGAGAACACTGAAGCTTTCTTT. This encodes CSVEMFTGENTEAFF. Using reference TRBV29-1 and TRBJ1-1 for the parts outside the CDR3, the full variable domain is SAVISQKPSRDICQRGTSLTIQCQVDSQVTMMFWYRQQPGQSLTLIATANQGSEATYESGFVIDKFPISRPNLTFSTLTVSNMSPEDSSIYLCSVEMFTGENTEAFFGQGTRLTVV.

The chain carries TRBV11-2 and TRBJ2-3; 8 bases match TRBD1. Germline CDR1 is SGHAT and CDR2 is FQNNGV. CDR3 length equals 15 residues. With V trimmed by 4 bases and J by 5 bases, 8 bases remained unmatched. Here the CDR3 reads CASSYTTGVGDTQYF. CDR3 DNA: TGTGCCAGCAGCTACACGACAGGGGTTGGAGATACGCAGTATTTT.

The table lists this clonotype with a few counts. The chain combines TRBV16 with TRBJ1-2; weak D call: TRBD1 (6 bases). Germline CDR1 KGHSY, CDR2 FQNENV. The CDR3 has 14 residues. The V and J ends lost 8 bases and 6 bases respectively, with 19 bases between them. The CDR3: CASLPARGSDGYTF. The DNA for the CDR3 is TGTGCCAGCCTACCAGCCAGGGGCTCTGATGGCTACACCTTC.

The rearrangement links TRBV5-1 to TRBJ2-7; 9 positions agree with TRBD2. V was clipped by 0 bases and J by 7 bases; unmatched bases: 5. The CDR3 spans 14 residues. Looked up from germline, CDR1 is SGHRS and CDR2 is YFSETQ. The chain's CDR3 is CASSLERGVSEQYF. As DNA, the CDR3 is TGCGCCAGCAGCTTGGAGCGGGGGGTTTCGGAGCAGTACTTC.

The table lists this clonotype with many counts. This rearrangement joins TRBV12-3 or TRBV12-4 to TRBJ2-3; D unresolved. V lost 6 bases and J lost 2, with 6 bases in between. The CDR3 is 12 amino acids. CDR3 amino acids: CASSTTTDTQYF. Written as DNA, the CDR3 is TGTGCCAGCAGCACAACCACAGATACGCAGTATTTT.

This clonotype has only a few counts. The rearrangement uses TRBV5-1 and TRBJ2-1; possibly TRBD1 for D (5 bases). Trimming took 6 bases from V and 0 from J, leaving 16 bases between them. Germline lookup yields CDR1 SGHRS and CDR2 YFSETQ. The CDR3 runs 16 residues. The CDR3 spells CASTLQQASSYNEQFF. CDR3 in DNA: TGCGCCAGCACCCTCCAACAGGCAAGCTCCTACAATGAGCAGTTCTTC.

There are a few counts of this clonotype. V usage is TRBV11-2 and J usage is TRBJ2-1; D not certain. The CDR3 totals 15 residues. Germline CDR1 reads SGHAT; CDR2 reads FQNNGV. V dropped 2 bases and J dropped 7 bases, with 15 bases sitting between them. This chain's CDR3 is CASSLRVANTNEQFF. The DNA of the CDR3 is TGTGCCAGCAGCTTAAGAGTGGCAAACACTAATGAGCAGTTCTTC.

Only a few counts were recorded for this clonotype. V gene TRBV4-1 combines with J gene TRBJ2-7, with 7 bases fitting TRBD1. CDR3 size: 12 residues. V was pared by 4 bases and J by 9 bases, with 6 bases of the junction left unmatched. From germline, CDR1 is MGHRA and CDR2 YSYEKL. CDR3 sequence: CASSPGTEGQYF. The DNA for the CDR3 is TGCGCCAGCAGCCCCGGGACAGAAGGGCAGTACTTC.

The rearrangement uses TRBV27 and TRBJ2-3; 7 bases match TRBD1. This CDR3 has 16 amino acids. Germline CDR1 MNHEY, CDR2 SMNVEV (reference sequence). Losses at the gene ends were 2 bases for V and 2 bases for J; bases not matched to a gene: 7. CDR3 bases: TGTGCCAGCAGTTTACTTGGGACAGCCCTCACAGATACGCAGTATTTT. Its translation is CASSLLGTALTDTQYF.

The chain couples TRBV6-2 or TRBV6-3 to TRBJ1-5; possibly TRBD1 for D (6 bases). Trimming took 7 bases from V and 4 from J, leaving 11 bases between them. CDR3 length: 13 amino acids. Germline V gene data show CDR1 as MNHEY and CDR2 as SVGEGT. This CDR3 is CASNSDRNQPQHF. Here the CDR3 DNA reads TGTGCCAGCAATAGCGACAGGAATCAGCCCCAGCATTTT.

This clonotype has more than one count but fewer than ten. The chain has TRBV27 and TRBJ2-4; 9 bases map to TRBD1. Germline V gene data show CDR1 as MNHEY and CDR2 as SMNVEV (reference sequence). The length of the CDR3 is 14 residues. J was trimmed by 9 bases and V by 5 bases; bases with no gene match: 8. CDR3 loop: CASSKQGAEGIQYF. The CDR3 nucleotides are TGTGCCAGCAGTAAACAGGGGGCGGAGGGCATTCAGTACTTC.

The rearrangement uses TRBV6-6 and TRBJ1-2; no definite D call. The CDR3 sequence is 13 residues long. Trimming shortened V by 5 bases and J by 8 bases, and 15 bases separated the two germline ends. The germline V gene has CDR1 MNHNY and CDR2 SVGAGI (reference sequence). Written as DNA, the CDR3 is TGTGCCAGCAGTGATGGTCCCTCGGGAGGCTACACCTTC. Amino acid sequence: CASSDGPSGGYTF.

Ten or more counts support this clonotype. V and J are TRBV15 and TRBJ2-5; TRBD1 aligns across 9 bases. Trimming removed 8 bases from V and 4 bases from J; junction bases left unmatched: 8. The length of the CDR3 is 14 residues. In germline, CDR1 is LNHNV, CDR2 YYDKDF (reference sequence). DNA for the CDR3: TGTGCCACCTCCCCGGGACAGGGAGGAGAGACCCAGTACTTC. The encoded protein is CATSPGQGGETQYF.

This clonotype was detected only a few times. The chain has TRBV11-2 and TRBJ1-1; D gene uncertain. Germline CDR1 reads SGHAT; CDR2 reads FQNNGV. This CDR3 has 12 amino acids. Deletions cut 5 bases from V and 10 bases from J, with 14 bases between. The CDR3 bases are TGTGCCAGCAGCAATGCCATTTGGGGAGCTTTCTTT. Protein product: CASSNAIWGAFF.

This clonotype has only a few counts. The chain couples TRBV20-1 to TRBJ1-1, with 10 bases identical to TRBD1. Germline V gene data show CDR1 as DFQATT and CDR2 as SNEGSKA (reference sequence). The CDR3 loop spans 17 amino acids. J lost 2 bases, V lost 6 bases, and 15 bases had no gene match. CDR3 nucleotide sequence: TGCAGTGCCGTGGTGCATGGGACAGGGGAGGCCAACACTGAAGCTTTCTTT. It translates to CSAVVHGTGEANTEAFF.

The rearrangement joins TRBV24-1 to TRBJ2-1; 8 bases line up with TRBD2. Germline V CDR1 and CDR2: KGHDR, SFDVKD. Unmatched junction bases numbered 5, after V lost 6 bases and J lost 2 bases. This CDR3 contains 15 residues. The CDR3 loop is CATSISGGPYNEQFF. As DNA, the CDR3 is TGTGCCACCAGTATTTCGGGGGGGCCCTACAATGAGCAGTTCTTC.

This clonotype was observed at least ten times. The chain joins TRBV7-2 to TRBJ2-1; no clear D. The CDR3 covers 13 residues. Germline CDR1 is SGHTA and CDR2 is FQGNSA. V shed 0 bases and J shed 5 bases, with 5 bases lying between them. The CDR3 coding sequence is TGTGCCAGCAGCTTAGCAGGCAACAATGAGCAGTTCTTC. This sequence encodes CASSLAGNNEQFF.